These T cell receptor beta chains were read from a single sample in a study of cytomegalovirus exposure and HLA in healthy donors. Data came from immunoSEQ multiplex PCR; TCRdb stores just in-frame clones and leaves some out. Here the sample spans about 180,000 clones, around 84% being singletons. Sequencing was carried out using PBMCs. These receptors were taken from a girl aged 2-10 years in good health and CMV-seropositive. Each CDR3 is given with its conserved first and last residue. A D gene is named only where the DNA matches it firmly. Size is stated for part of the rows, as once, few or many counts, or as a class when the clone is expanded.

CASSAQGAKGEQYF	TGTGCCAGTAGCGCGCAGGGGGCCAAGGGCGAGCAGTACTTC	TRBV19	TRBJ2-7	TRBD1	-
CAWSATVDEQFF	TGTGCCTGGAGTGCGACAGTAGACGAGCAGTTCTTC	TRBV30	TRBJ2-1	-	-
CASDLQGSTEAFF	TGTGCCAGCGATTTACAGGGGAGTACTGAAGCTTTCTTT	TRBV6-1	TRBJ1-1	TRBD1	-
CASNPDRGDGNTIYF	TGTGCCAGCAATCCAGATAGGGGTGATGGAAACACCATATATTTT	TRBV2	TRBJ1-3	-	-
CASSVNAGRTEAFF	TGTGCCAGCAGCGTGAATGCAGGGCGCACTGAAGCTTTCTTT	TRBV9	TRBJ1-1	-	-
CASSVGTGMNTEAFF	TGCGCCAGCAGCGTAGGGACAGGGATGAACACTGAAGCTTTCTTT	TRBV5-1	TRBJ1-1	TRBD1	-
CAWIRGSGTYNSPLHF	TGTGCCTGGATCAGGGGAAGTGGAACCTATAATTCACCCCTCCACTTT	TRBV30	TRBJ1-6	-	-
CASAPGGYGYTF	TGTGCTAGTGCCCCGGGGGGCTATGGCTACACCTTC	TRBV12-5	TRBJ1-2	-	-
CASSERADTDTQYF	TGCGCCAGCAGTGAGAGAGCGGACACAGATACGCAGTATTTT	TRBV10-1	TRBJ2-3	-	-
CASSLRGLEYEQFF	TGCGCCAGCAGCCTACGCGGACTAGAGTACGAGCAGTTCTTC	TRBV5-1	TRBJ2-1	TRBD2	-
CASSVRGNQPQHF	TGTGCCAGCAGCGTCAGGGGCAATCAGCCCCAGCATTTT	TRBV7-2	TRBJ1-5	-	few
CASPQGAYSGANVLTF	TGTGCCAGCCCTCAGGGGGCCTACTCTGGGGCCAACGTCCTGACTTTC	TRBV6-4	TRBJ2-6	TRBD1	-
CASSPDRRGTGELFF	TGTGCCAGCAGCCCAGACAGGCGAGGCACCGGGGAGCTGTTTTTT	TRBV7-3	TRBJ2-2	-	-
CASSLGGRENNEQFF	TGCGCCAGCAGCTTGGGTGGACGGGAAAACAATGAGCAGTTCTTC	TRBV5-1	TRBJ2-1	-	once
CASRYMPASGRRADTQYF	TGTGCCAGCAGGTATATGCCAGCTAGCGGGAGAAGGGCAGATACGCAGTATTTT	TRBV5-4	TRBJ2-3	TRBD2	-
CASSLVAIPEPVLAYEQYF	TGTGCCAGCAGCTTAGTTGCTATTCCTGAACCCGTGTTGGCCTACGAGCAGTACTTC	TRBV11-2	TRBJ2-7	-	-
CATSGLADYNEQFF	TGTGCCACCAGCGGACTAGCGGACTACAATGAGCAGTTCTTC	TRBV15	TRBJ2-1	TRBD2	-
CASSPGQGNYGYTF	TGTGCCAGCTCACCGGGACAGGGGAACTATGGCTACACCTTC	TRBV18	TRBJ1-2	TRBD1	once
CASSSRDRGGEAFF	TGTGCCAGCAGCTCCCGGGACAGGGGTGGTGAAGCTTTCTTT	TRBV11-3	TRBJ1-1	TRBD1	few
CASMEGLANYGYTF	TGTGCCAGCATGGAGGGGTTAGCGAACTATGGCTACACCTTC	TRBV2	TRBJ1-2	-	few
CASSPLDGQYYGYTF	TGCGCCAGCAGCCCGCTCGACGGACAATACTATGGCTACACCTTC	TRBV5-1	TRBJ1-2	-	-
CASSERTDTQYF	TGTGCCAGCAGTGAGAGAACAGATACGCAGTATTTT	TRBV2	TRBJ2-3	-	-
CASSLWRSEAFF	TGTGCCAGCAGTTTATGGCGGAGTGAAGCTTTCTTT	TRBV28	TRBJ1-1	-	-
CASSSQGEPQYF	TGTGCCAGCAGTTCACAGGGGGAACCGCAGTATTTT	TRBV27	TRBJ2-3	TRBD1	-
CASSQERLAGPSSYNEQFF	TGCGCCAGCAGCCAAGAGAGACTAGCGGGGCCGAGCTCCTACAATGAGCAGTTCTTC	TRBV4-1	TRBJ2-1	TRBD2	-
CASSPDRETDYTF	TGCGCCAGCAGTCCAGACAGGGAAACGGACTACACCTTC	TRBV5-1	TRBJ1-2	TRBD1	-
CAWKGFGHRDYGYTF	TGTGCCTGGAAAGGGTTCGGGCACAGGGACTATGGCTACACCTTC	TRBV30	TRBJ1-2	-	-
CSVSMARGGYTF	TGCAGCGTCAGCATGGCCCGGGGGGGCTACACCTTC	TRBV29-1	TRBJ1-2	-	-
CASSPGQGSYNEQFF	TGTGCCAGCAGTCCCGGACAGGGCTCCTACAATGAGCAGTTCTTC	TRBV7-6	TRBJ2-1	TRBD1	-
CASSSGTANLYGYTF	TGTGCCAGCAGCTCCGGGACAGCAAATCTATATGGCTACACCTTC	TRBV6-5	TRBJ1-2	TRBD1	-
CSVATGLYEQYF	TGCAGCGTGGCCACAGGGTTATACGAGCAGTACTTC	TRBV29-1	TRBJ2-7	-	once
CASSPVPGQGASSYNEQFF	TGTGCCAGCAGTCCAGTCCCGGGACAGGGGGCGAGCTCCTACAATGAGCAGTTCTTC	TRBV27	TRBJ2-1	TRBD1	-
CASSTAVVNTEAFF	TGTGCCAGCAGTACAGCGGTGGTGAACACTGAAGCTTTCTTT	TRBV7-9	TRBJ1-1	-	-
CASSPPPHYSTDTQYF	TGCGCCAGCAGCCCCCCGCCGCACTATAGCACAGATACGCAGTATTTT	TRBV5-1	TRBJ2-3	-	-
CASSSNLGDPQFF	TGTGCCAGCAGCTCTAACCTTGGAGATCCGCAGTTCTTC	TRBV7-2	TRBJ2-1	-	-
CASSDKQGPYTEAFF	TGCGCCAGCAGTGATAAACAGGGACCTTACACTGAAGCTTTCTTT	TRBV10-1	TRBJ1-1	-	-
CATIGGPDTQYF	TGTGCCACCATCGGGGGTCCAGATACGCAGTATTTT	TRBV27	TRBJ2-3	-	-
CASRHGDRGGVNYGYTF	TGCGCCAGCAGGCACGGGGACAGGGGAGGGGTTAACTATGGCTACACCTTC	TRBV23-1	TRBJ1-2	TRBD1	-
CSVQRLDRLPYEQYF	TGCAGCGTACAAAGGTTGGACAGGCTTCCTTACGAGCAGTACTTC	TRBV29-1	TRBJ2-7	TRBD1	-
CASSLPGQGASYEQYF	TGTGCCAGCAGCTTGCCGGGCCAGGGGGCATCTTACGAGCAGTACTTC	TRBV5-5	TRBJ2-7	TRBD1	-
CASSYYIVGGETQYF	TGTGCCAGCAGTTATTACATCGTGGGAGGTGAGACCCAGTACTTC	TRBV6-6	TRBJ2-5	-	-
CASSALGRGSPLHF	TGTGCCAGCAGTGCCTTGGGGAGAGGCTCACCCCTCCACTTT	TRBV6-1	TRBJ1-6	-	-
CASSGLPYNEQFF	TGCGCCAGCTCCGGTCTTCCCTACAATGAGCAGTTCTTC	TRBV10-1	TRBJ2-1	-	once
CASRISGTGTYEQYF	TGTGCCAGCAGGATATCCGGGACAGGGACCTACGAGCAGTACTTC	TRBV2	TRBJ2-7	TRBD1	few
CASSQGEEGTNEKLFF	TGTGCCAGCAGCCAAGGTGAAGAGGGTACTAATGAAAAACTGTTTTTT	TRBV4-2	TRBJ1-4	-	-
CASDKGGAGEKLFF	TGTGCCAGCGATAAGGGGGGGGCTGGTGAAAAACTGTTTTTT	TRBV2	TRBJ1-4	-	few
CSARTGGSYEQYF	TGCAGCGCCCGGACAGGGGGCTCCTACGAGCAGTACTTC	TRBV29-1	TRBJ2-7	TRBD1	-
CASSTRGTSGSGEQFF	TGTGCCAGCAGCACAAGGGGGACTAGCGGGAGCGGTGAGCAGTTCTTC	TRBV9	TRBJ2-1	TRBD2	-
CASSELGGSENQPQHF	TGTGCCAGCAGTGAATTGGGGGGATCTGAAAATCAGCCCCAGCATTTT	TRBV2	TRBJ1-5	-	few
CASSIPGRVYGYTF	TGTGCCAGTAGTATCCCGGGAAGAGTATATGGCTACACCTTC	TRBV19	TRBJ1-2	-	-
CASGRQGTGRRTEAFF	TGTGCTAGTGGTCGCCAAGGAACAGGGAGAAGAACTGAAGCTTTCTTT	TRBV12-5	TRBJ1-1	-	-
CASSYSRAGEQYF	TGTGCCAGCAGTTACTCGAGGGCTGGCGAGCAGTACTTC	TRBV6-5	TRBJ2-7	-	-
CASSGKGLARDTQYF	TGTGCCAGCAGCGGAAAGGGACTAGCGAGAGATACGCAGTATTTT	TRBV11-3	TRBJ2-3	TRBD2	once
CASSEYRTAAATIYF	TGTGCCAGCAGTGAATATAGGACAGCGGCGGCCACCATATATTTT	TRBV25-1	TRBJ1-3	-	once
CASSPQGGGEQYF	TGTGCCAGCAGTCCGCAGGGAGGAGGCGAGCAGTACTTC	TRBV28	TRBJ2-7	-	-
CASSRSGLNYGYTF	TGTGCCAGTAGTAGGTCTGGCCTGAACTATGGCTACACCTTC	TRBV19	TRBJ1-2	-	-
CASSLEPSSYNEQFF	TGTGCCAGCAGCTTGGAGCCGAGCTCCTACAATGAGCAGTTCTTC	TRBV5-4	TRBJ2-1	-	once
CASSRELGMGTDTQYF	TGCGCCAGCAGCCGGGAGCTGGGTATGGGCACAGATACGCAGTATTTT	TRBV5-1	TRBJ2-3	-	once
CASSYWYRGYEQYF	TGTGCCAGCAGTTACTGGTACAGGGGCTACGAGCAGTACTTC	TRBV6-5	TRBJ2-7	TRBD1	medium-sized